The clone carrying this T cell receptor beta chain was seen many times. Its antigen is unidentified. The CDR3 sequence is 18 residues long. CDR1 MNHNS and CDR2 SASEGT come from the germline V gene. V shed 7 bases, J shed 0 bases, and the junction held 18 bases outside the gene matches. The authors built TCR beta libraries using iRepertoire HTBI primers and Arm-PCR of CDR3 regions. In TCRdb, the multiplex PCR reads were re-called with MiXCR into one record per CDR3 protein. The sample holds about 620,000 distinct CDR3 sequences; 15% to 20% are singletons and the top ten take around 18%. The data stem from a study of regulatory T cells in long-lasting Graves disease. The time point here: newly diagnosed GD, antithyroid drugs for less than 3 months. Following extraction of RNA from PBMCs, that RNA was used to make the TCR library. Graves' disease diagnosis relied on American Thyroid Association guidelines.

The study, taken as a whole, reports: Gene preferences differed: TRBV28, TRBJ1-2, TRBJ2-5 in persistent cases.

The sample also formed part of further work on T cells in Graves' hyperthyroidism and ophthalmopathy. According to that study: Together with thyroid ultrasound, orbital computed tomography, serum thyroxine and TRAb, clinical symptoms were used for diagnoses.

The sequence derives from a young woman with Graves disease. The source material was peripheral blood mononuclear cells (PBMCs), sampled at new diagnosis, from a patient treated with antithyroid drugs. The chain recombines TRBV6-1 with TRBJ2-7, with 7 nucleotides matching TRBD2. In nucleotides, the CDR3 is TGTGCCAGCACCCTCTTGAATCTCGGAGCTAGCGGCTCCTACGAGCAGTACTTC. Translation: CASTLLNLGASGSYEQYF.